The T cell receptor (beta chain) under discussion was sequenced for a study of cytomegalovirus exposure and HLA in healthy donors. Study-level information: The 90 to 150 validation repertoires were produced on the same platform as the 670 or so repertoires of the first cohort. This was reported in a later analysis. The study, taken as a whole, reports: Some TCR beta chains (around 180 of them) were listed as cytomegalovirus-associated. Most TCRs appeared rarely, but some public TCRs recurred in many donors.

The assay was immunoSEQ multiplex PCR, and TCRdb's table has in-frame clones only and misses some. The sample yields 80,000 to 100,000 clones, roughly 93% seen once. CDR3 length: 14 residues. Per the germline V gene, CDR1 is SGHAT and CDR2 is FQDESV (reference sequence). The V and J ends lost 5 bases and 2 bases respectively, with 10 bases between them. Of note for this clone: What it binds is not known.

Input material: PBMCs. The gene calls are TRBV11-1 and TRBJ1-3, with TRBD1 as a possible D gene (6 bases). This TCR came from a man between 25 and 39 years old in good health and CMV-seronegative. In DNA form, the CDR3 reads TGTGCCAGCAGCCGAACAGGGCCTGGAAACACCATATATTTT. Translating gives CASSRTGPGNTIYF. The whole variable domain, filled in from reference TRBV11-1 and TRBJ1-3, reads EAEVAQSPRYKITEKSQAVAFWCDPISGHATLYWYRQILGQGPELLVQFQDESVVDDSQLPKDRFSAERLKGVDSTLKIQPAELGDSAMYLCASSRTGPGNTIYFGEGSWLTVV.